The 10 T cell receptor beta chains below were found in one sample sequenced in a study of blood T cell dynamics during melanoma immunotherapy. Sequencing was performed with immunoSEQ multiplex PCR; in TCRdb, only in-frame clones are kept and a portion is missing. The top ten hold about 1.2% of the sample, which has around 20,000 clones, around nine tenths seen once. The time point here: pre-treatment baseline. Material: blood, obtained from a patient treated with checkpoint blockade. These receptors were taken from a human donor with melanoma.

This rearrangement joins TRBV11-1 to TRBJ1-2; no clear D gene. This CDR3 has 15 residues. V lost 3 bases and J 8 bases, leaving 19 bases between the germline ends. Per germline, CDR1 SGHAT and CDR2 FQDESV (reference sequence). CDR3 in amino acids: CASSFSQGLRSGYTF. CDR3 coding DNA: TGTGCCAGCAGCTTCTCACAAGGGCTTCGTTCGGGCTACACCTTC.

V is TRBV5-1 and J is TRBJ1-1; no clear D gene. CDR1 and CDR2 (germline): SGHRS, YFSETQ. The CDR3 runs 13 residues. Trimming removed 0 bases at V and 5 bases at J, with 8 bases between. Here the CDR3 DNA reads TGCGCCAGCAGCTTGGAGTGGATAACTGAAGCTTTCTTT. Translated: CASSLEWITEAFF. Looking up the rest from reference TRBV5-1 and TRBJ1-1 gives the full variable domain: KAGVTQTPRYLIKTRGQQVTLSCSPISGHRSVSWYQQTPGQGLQFLFEYFSETQRNKGNFPGRFSGRQFSNSRSEMNVSTLELGDSALYLCASSLEWITEAFFGQGTRLTVV.

J is TRBJ2-1 and V is TRBV30, with 12 nucleotides matching TRBD2. The CDR3 extends over 15 amino acids. V shed 1 base and J 7 bases; nucleotides not matched to a gene: 5. Germline CDR1 reads GTSNPN; CDR2 reads SVGIG (reference sequence). Written as DNA, the CDR3 is TGTGCCTGGAGTGCGGGACTAGCGGGTGTAAATGAGCAGTTCTTC. It encodes CAWSAGLAGVNEQFF. Variable domain in full (rest from reference TRBV30 and TRBJ2-1): SQTIHQWPATLVQPVGSPLSLECTVEGTSNPNLYWYRQAAGRGLQLLFYSVGIGQISSEVPQNLSASRPQDRQFILSSKKLLLSDSGFYLCAWSAGLAGVNEQFFGPGTRLTVL.

J is TRBJ2-7 and V is TRBV5-4, with TRBD1 matching over 8 bases. This CDR3 has 14 amino acids. V gave up 3 bases and J gave up 7 bases; unmatched junction bases: 9. The germline V gene encodes CDR1 SGHNT and CDR2 YYREEE (reference sequence). CDR3 sequence reads: CASSSAGGVGEQYF. DNA for the CDR3: TGTGCCAGCAGCTCAGCAGGGGGCGTGGGTGAGCAGTACTTC.

The chain is built from TRBV4-1 and TRBJ2-6; 8 positions match TRBD1. Germline values: CDR1 MGHRA, CDR2 YSYEKL. The V and J ends lost 1 base and 4 bases, in that order; junction bases with no gene match: 12. This CDR3 spans 19 amino acids. The CDR3, as DNA: TGCGCCAGCAGCCAAGGTCCGACAGGGGATTCTCTCGGGGCCAACGTCCTGACTTTC. Encoded protein: CASSQGPTGDSLGANVLTF.

This chain uses TRBV28 with TRBJ1-3, with D possibly TRBD1 on 5 matching bases. This CDR3 spans 16 amino acids. Trimming took 5 bases from V and 7 from J, leaving 21 bases between them. Germline CDR1 and CDR2: MDHEN and SYDVKM. Here the CDR3 reads CASSRPPQARWNTIYF. DNA for the CDR3: TGTGCCAGCAGTCGGCCCCCACAGGCACGTTGGAACACCATATATTTT.

This clone was seen more than once but under ten times. The chain combines TRBV9 with TRBJ2-7, with D possibly TRBD2 on 5 matching bases. This CDR3 has 15 amino acids. V was cut by 4 bases and J by 0 bases, with 14 bases left in between. Looked up from germline, CDR1 is SGDLS and CDR2 is YYNGEE. The CDR3, as DNA: TGTGCCAGCAGCATGGCCGGGGTCCCCTCCTACGAGCAGTACTTC. Amino acid sequence: CASSMAGVPSYEQYF.

The rearrangement joins TRBV6-6 to TRBJ2-7; 9 bases align to TRBD1. Germline assignment: CDR1 MNHNY and CDR2 SVGAGI (reference sequence). The CDR3 consists of 14 residues. J was trimmed by 5 bases and V by 1 base; bases with no gene match: 3. The CDR3 DNA sequence: TGTGCCAGCAGTTACTTGGGACAGGGCAACGAGCAGTACTTC. Translation: CASSYLGQGNEQYF.

This chain joins TRBV2 and TRBJ2-3, with D perhaps TRBD1 or TRBD2 (5 bases each). The CDR3 is 14 amino acids. The germline CDR1 and CDR2 sequences are SNHLY and FYNNEI. V was shortened by 5 bases and J by 6 bases, with 15 bases between the two germline ends. The CDR3 nucleotides are TGTGCCAGCAGTTTAGACAGCGGCAGGGATACGCAGTATTTT. Translated: CASSLDSGRDTQYF.

The V call is TRBV5-1, the J call TRBJ2-7; 10 bases fit TRBD2. V was clipped by 1 base and J by 5 bases; unmatched bases: 3. Germline V CDR1 and CDR2: SGHRS, YFSETQ. This CDR3 comprises 14 residues. CDR3 sequence (DNA): TGCGCCAGCAGCTTGTATACTAGCGGGGACGAGCAGTACTTC. Translated, it gives CASSLYTSGDEQYF.